Below, one TCR beta chain is given with its context. Antigen unknown. This entry belongs to a study of shared clonotypes between healthy human individuals. Study-wide findings and caveats: Estimated richness values were generally larger in naive subsets than in memory subsets.

This CDR3 spans 14 amino acids. Per the germline V gene, CDR1 is SQVTM and CDR2 is ANQGSEA. V lost 0 bases and J 3 bases, leaving 11 bases between the germline ends. Some clones are missing from TCRdb's copy, which holds only in-frame ones; the method was immunoSEQ multiplex PCR. The sample lists millions of clones, around 96% occurring once. Positively selected for CCR7, the CD45RO-negative cells used as naive CD8 cells excluded terminally differentiated effector memory CD45RA+ cells. The chain carries TRBV29-1 and TRBJ1-2; D not resolved. The sequence came from a man younger than 35 in good health. Sequenced sample: naive CD8+ T cells sorted from blood. The CDR3 DNA follows: TGCAGCGTTGAAGATGTAGGGCCCTACTATGGCTACACCTTC. Protein: CSVEDVGPYYGYTF.